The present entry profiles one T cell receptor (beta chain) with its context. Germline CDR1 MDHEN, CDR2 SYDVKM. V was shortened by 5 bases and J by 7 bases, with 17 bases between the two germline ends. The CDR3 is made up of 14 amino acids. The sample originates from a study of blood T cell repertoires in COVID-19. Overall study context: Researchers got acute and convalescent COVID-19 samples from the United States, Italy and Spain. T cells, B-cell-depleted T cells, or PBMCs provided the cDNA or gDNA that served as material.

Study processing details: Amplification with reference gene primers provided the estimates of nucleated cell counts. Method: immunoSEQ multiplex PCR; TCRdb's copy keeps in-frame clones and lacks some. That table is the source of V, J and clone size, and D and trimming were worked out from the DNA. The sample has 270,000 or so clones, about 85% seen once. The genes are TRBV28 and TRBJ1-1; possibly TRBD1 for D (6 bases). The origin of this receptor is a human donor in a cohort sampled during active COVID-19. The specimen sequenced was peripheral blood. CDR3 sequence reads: CASSNINRVNEAFF. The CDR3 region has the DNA TGTGCCAGCAGTAACATCAACAGGGTTAATGAAGCTTTCTTT. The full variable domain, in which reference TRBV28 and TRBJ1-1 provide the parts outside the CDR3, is DVKVTQSSRYLVKRTGEKVFLECVQDMDHENMFWYRQDPGLGLRLIYFSYDVKMKEKGDIPEGYSVSREKKERFSLILESASTNQTSMYLCASSNINRVNEAFFGQGTRLTVV.